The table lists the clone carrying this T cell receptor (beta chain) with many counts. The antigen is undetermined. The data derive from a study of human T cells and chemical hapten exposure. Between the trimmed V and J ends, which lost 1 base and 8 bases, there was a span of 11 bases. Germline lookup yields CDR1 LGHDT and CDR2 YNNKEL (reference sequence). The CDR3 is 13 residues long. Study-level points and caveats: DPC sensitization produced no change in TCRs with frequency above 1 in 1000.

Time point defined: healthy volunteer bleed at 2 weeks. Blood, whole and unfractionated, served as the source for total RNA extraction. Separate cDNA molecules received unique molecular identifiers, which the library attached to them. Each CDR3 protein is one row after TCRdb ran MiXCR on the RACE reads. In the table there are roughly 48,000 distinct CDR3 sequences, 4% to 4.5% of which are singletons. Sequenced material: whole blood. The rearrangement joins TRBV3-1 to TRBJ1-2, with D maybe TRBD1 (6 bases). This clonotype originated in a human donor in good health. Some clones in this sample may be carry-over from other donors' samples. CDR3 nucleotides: TGTGCCAGCAGCCAAGTTGGGGGCGACGGCTACACCTTC. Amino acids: CASSQVGGDGYTF. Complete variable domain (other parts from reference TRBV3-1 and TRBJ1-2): DTAVSQTPKYLVTQMGNDKSIKCEQNLGHDTMYWYKQDSKKFLKIMFSYNNKELIINETVPNRFSPKSPDKAHLNLHINSLELGDSAVYFCASSQVGGDGYTFGSGTRLTVV.